Listed below are T cell receptor beta chains from one sample, sequenced in a study of blood T cells in healthy people across ages. TCRdb used MiXCR to reprocess the 5' RACE reads, holding one entry per CDR3 protein. Among hundreds of thousands of distinct CDR3 sequences listed, 53% were seen once. The specimen sequenced was blood. The receptors were sampled from a man at least 80 years old in good health. The CDR3 runs from the conserved cysteine through the conserved F or W. D genes are given only for firm matches. Size tells how often a clone was seen (once, few, many) or the class of an expanded clone, and some rows leave it out.

CDR3aa	CDR3nt	v_gene	abundance	j_gene	d_gene
CASSLQGYGTKQETQYF	TGTGCCAGCAGTTTACAGGGGTATGGGACGAAACAAGAGACCCAGTACTTC	TRBV12-3/TRBV12-4	.	TRBJ2-5	.
CAWRKGSNTEAFF	TGTGCCTGGAGAAAAGGGTCGAACACTGAAGCTTTCTTT	TRBV30	.	TRBJ1-1	.
CASSSGLAGGQSYNEQFF	TGCGCCAGCAGCTCTGGACTAGCGGGAGGCCAGTCCTACAATGAGCAGTTCTTC	TRBV5-1	once	TRBJ2-1	TRBD2
CASSQVRTAKQTQYF	TGTGCCAGCAGCCAAGTCCGGACAGCGAAGCAGACCCAGTACTTC	TRBV3-1	.	TRBJ2-5	.
CASSQGGELFF	TGTGCCAGCAGCCAAGGGGGGGAGCTGTTTTTT	TRBV3-1	.	TRBJ2-2	.
CASSLDTGDTQYF	TGCGCCAGCAGCTTGGATACGGGGGATACGCAGTATTTT	TRBV5-1	few	TRBJ2-3	.
CSARVLAGGSSYNEQYF	TGCAGTGCTAGAGTACTAGCGGGAGGGAGCTCCTACAATGAGCAGTACTTC	TRBV20-1	once	TRBJ2-7	TRBD2
CASSFPAGVYTDTQYF	TGTGCCAGCAGCTTCCCCGCAGGGGTTTACACAGATACGCAGTATTTT	TRBV11-2	.	TRBJ2-3	.
CASSIGALSGANVLTF	TGTGCCAGCAGTATTGGGGCCCTCTCTGGGGCCAACGTCCTGACTTTC	TRBV9	few	TRBJ2-6	.
CASSGTSGGYTF	TGTGCCAGCAGTGGGACCTCCGGGGGCTACACCTTC	TRBV6-1	.	TRBJ1-2	.
CASSVARGNYGYTF	TGTGCCAGCAGCGTAGCCAGGGGCAACTATGGCTACACCTTC	TRBV9	few	TRBJ1-2	.